Following are 22 T cell receptor beta chains from one sample sequenced in a study of T cell therapy after organ transplantation. The repertoire was sequenced with immunoSEQ multiplex PCR; TCRdb's copy has only in-frame clones and lacks some. The sample gives about 18,000 clones, over 75% of which show up once; roughly 28% is in the top ten. These receptors' antigens are unknown. Time point indicated: 20-29 weeks after completion of therapy. The material sequenced was CD8+ T cells from blood, taken after autologous CMV-specific T cell therapy. The receptors here all came from a human patient who had received a solid organ transplant and had CMV disease. Some T cells here may be from the graft donor.

This sequence joins TRBV5-6 and TRBJ2-7, with unresolved D. V lost 2 bases to trimming and J lost 0 bases, with 9 bases between them. From germline, CDR1 is SGHDT and CDR2 YYEEEE. The CDR3 runs to 14 residues. The CDR3 spells CASSFQTSSYEQYF. The DNA for the CDR3 is TGTGCCAGCAGCTTTCAGACGAGCTCCTACGAGCAGTACTTC.

This chain uses TRBV13 with TRBJ2-5; D call uncertain. Between the trimmed V and J ends, which lost 1 base and 5 bases, there was a span of 5 bases. This CDR3 has 12 amino acids. Germline CDR1 and CDR2: PRHDT and FYEKMQ (reference sequence). The CDR3, as DNA: TGTGCCAGCAGCTTAGCCGGGGAGACCCAGTACTTC. Amino acid sequence: CASSLAGETQYF.

The chain joins TRBV2 to TRBJ1-2; D unclear. The CDR3 runs 14 residues. Germline CDR1 and CDR2: SNHLY and FYNNEI. V was clipped by 1 base and J by 0 bases, with 6 bases between them. The DNA of the CDR3 is TGTGCCAGCAGTGAAGGGGCCACTAACTATGGCTACACCTTC. Amino acid sequence: CASSEGATNYGYTF. Based on the CDR3 plus reference TRBV2 and TRBJ1-2, the full variable domain is EPEVTQTPSHQVTQMGQEVILRCVPISNHLYFYWYRQILGQKVEFLVSFYNNEISEKSEIFDDQFSVERPDGSNFTLKIRSTKLEDSAMYFCASSEGATNYGYTFGSGTRLTVV.

The chain couples TRBV7-9 to TRBJ2-7; D possibly corresponds to TRBD2 (6 bases). Germline V gives CDR1 SEHNR, CDR2 FQNEAQ (reference sequence). CDR3 size: 15 residues. The V end lost 0 bases, the J end lost 1 base, and 10 bases lay between the germline ends. Written as DNA, the CDR3 is TGTGCCAGCAGCTTAGCCCGGGAGTGGTCCTACGAGCAGTACTTC. Protein: CASSLAREWSYEQYF. The complete variable domain, with remaining parts taken from reference TRBV7-9 and TRBJ2-7, reads DTGVSQNPRHKITKRGQNVTFRCDPISEHNRLYWYRQTLGQGPEFLTYFQNEAQLEKSRLLSDRFSAERPKGSFSTLEIQRTEQGDSAMYLCASSLAREWSYEQYFGPGTRLTVT.

This clone is labeled as medium-sized. The CDR3 is CASSKQGATDTQYF. CDR3 nucleotide sequence: TGTGCCAGCAGTAAACAGGGGGCCACAGATACGCAGTATTTT. V is TRBV6-4 and J is TRBJ2-3; 9 nucleotides agree with TRBD1. J gave up 2 bases and V 5 bases, and 2 bases lay outside the gene matches. The CDR3 totals 14 residues. Germline assignment: CDR1 MRHNA and CDR2 SNTAGT.

The rearrangement links TRBV30 to TRBJ1-1; D gene unclear. Germline V lookup: CDR1 GTSNPN, CDR2 SVGIG (reference sequence). This CDR3 has 13 residues. The V and J ends lost 0 bases and 5 bases respectively, with 10 bases between them. Here the CDR3 DNA reads TGTGCCTGGAGTGTCGGCCCGGGAACTGAAGCTTTCTTT. It codes for CAWSVGPGTEAFF.

The V gene is TRBV19, the J gene TRBJ2-5; D is ambiguous. Germline CDR1 LNHDA, CDR2 SQIVND (reference sequence). There are 13 residues in the CDR3. V was trimmed by 1 base and J by 5 bases, leaving 8 bases between them. CDR3 in amino acids: CASSIGYGETQYF. CDR3 DNA: TGTGCCAGTAGTATAGGATACGGGGAGACCCAGTACTTC.

The chain is built from TRBV27 and TRBJ2-7; D tentatively reads TRBD1 or TRBD2 (6 bases each). V was trimmed by 8 bases and J by 5 bases, leaving 16 bases between them. This CDR3 has 13 residues. Per the germline V gene, CDR1 is MNHEY and CDR2 is SMNVEV (reference sequence). CDR3 nucleotides: TGTGCCAGCTCCCTAGGGGGGCTGGACGAGCAGTACTTC. It specifies CASSLGGLDEQYF.

The CDR3 loop reads CASKRGPDTGELFF. Written as DNA, the CDR3 is TGTGCCAGCAAGAGGGGGCCGGACACCGGGGAGCTGTTTTTT. V is TRBV6-1 and J is TRBJ2-2; the match to TRBD1 covers 7 bases. The CDR3 consists of 14 residues. The germline V gene encodes CDR1 MNHNS and CDR2 SASEGT. V shed 7 bases and J 3 bases; nucleotides not matched to a gene: 5.

J is TRBJ2-5 and V is TRBV9, with D unresolved. CDR3 size: 13 residues. With 0 bases removed from V and 1 base from J, the gap between germline ends came to 4 bases. Per germline, CDR1 SGDLS and CDR2 YYNGEE. CDR3 residues: CASSVVPQETQYF. In DNA form, the CDR3 reads TGTGCCAGCAGCGTAGTACCCCAAGAGACCCAGTACTTC.

The table lists this clone with a count of one. The chain couples TRBV4-1 to TRBJ2-7; weak D call: TRBD1 (5 bases). The V gene lost 1 base and the J gene lost 3 bases, with 10 bases spanning the gap. The CDR3 sequence is 14 residues long. Germline V gene data show CDR1 as MGHRA and CDR2 as YSYEKL. The CDR3 DNA reads as TGCGCCAGCAGCCAAGGCAGGGTTGGCTACGAGCAGTACTTC. Translating it yields CASSQGRVGYEQYF.

The chain carries TRBV27 and TRBJ1-5; D not certain. The V gene lost 6 bases and the J gene lost 6 bases, with 15 bases spanning the gap. Germline CDR1 is MNHEY and CDR2 is SMNVEV (reference sequence). This CDR3 comprises 14 residues. CDR3 sequence: CASSTQKGGQPQHF. The CDR3, as DNA: TGTGCCAGCAGCACCCAAAAGGGCGGTCAGCCCCAGCATTTT.

The V and J genes are TRBV6-5 and TRBJ2-7, with D unclear. V lost 2 bases, J lost 3 bases, and 8 bases lay in between. Per the germline V gene, CDR1 is MNHEY and CDR2 is SVGAGI. This CDR3 has 13 amino acids. CDR3 bases: TGTGCCAGCAGTTACGGGGAAAGCTACGAGCAGTACTTC. Amino acids: CASSYGESYEQYF.

The V call is TRBV7-6, the J call TRBJ2-7, with unresolved D. Trimming cost V 5 bases and J 0 bases, with 14 bases left between them. Germline CDR1 SGHVS, CDR2 FNYEAQ. This CDR3 is 15 amino acids long. The chain's CDR3 is CASSQASFPSYEQYF. The CDR3 nucleotides read TGTGCCAGCAGCCAGGCAAGTTTCCCCTCCTACGAGCAGTACTTC.

In the case of this clone: One end of the junction is discordant with germline, which a read error may explain. This rearrangement joins TRBV6-5 to TRBJ1-2; D might be TRBD1 (6 bases). Germline CDR1 and CDR2: MNHEY and SVGAGI. This CDR3 has 13 amino acids. The CDR3 sequence: CASSYSRDRLQSF. CDR3 nucleotide sequence: TGTGCCAGCAGTTACTCTCGCGACAGGCTCCAGTCCTTC.

The rearrangement links TRBV10-1 to TRBJ2-7, with 8 bases fitting TRBD1. Germline lookup yields CDR1 WNHNN and CDR2 SYGVQD (reference sequence). The J segment lost 0 bases and the V segment lost 9 bases, leaving 13 bases of the junction unmatched. The CDR3 has 16 amino acids. The CDR3 DNA follows: TGCGCCAGGGACAGGGTACTAATTCAGAGCTCCTACGAGCAGTACTTC. Amino acid sequence: CARDRVLIQSSYEQYF.

The chain joins TRBV4-1 to TRBJ1-3; weak D call: TRBD1 (5 bases). CDR1 is MGHRA, CDR2 YSYEKL, per germline. V lost 4 bases, J lost 2 bases, and 12 bases lay in between. CDR3 size: 15 residues. As DNA, the CDR3 is TGCGCCAGCAGCCCGGGACCTTCCCCTGGAAACACCATATATTTT. It specifies CASSPGPSPGNTIYF.

The chain has TRBV27 and TRBJ2-1, with TRBD2 matching over 11 bases. CDR1 is MNHEY, CDR2 SMNVEV, per germline (reference sequence). The junction had 10 bases not matched to a gene; V was cut back by 5 bases and J by 7 bases. The CDR3 is 16 amino acids. The CDR3 coding sequence is TGTGCCAGCAGTCCTTTTAGCGGGAGGGCCTCGAATGAGCAGTTCTTC. Protein product: CASSPFSGRASNEQFF.

This clone is deemed medium-sized. CDR3 DNA: TGTGCCAGCAGTGTACAGGGGAGGGACACTGAAGCTTTCTTT. Translation gives CASSVQGRDTEAFF. This rearrangement joins TRBV25-1 to TRBJ1-1, with 7 bases identical to TRBD1. Germline V gene lookup returns CDR1 MGHDK and CDR2 SYGVNS. The trim removed 4 bases at V and 3 bases at J, leaving 5 bases unmatched. The CDR3 runs to 14 residues.

In this sample, this clone turned up a few times. V usage is TRBV7-3 and J usage is TRBJ1-1; 8 nucleotides line up with TRBD1. Germline V lookup: CDR1 SGHTA, CDR2 FQGTGA. The CDR3 extends over 13 amino acids. Trimming removed 5 bases from V and 4 bases from J; junction bases left unmatched: 3. CDR3 sequence (DNA): TGTGCCAGCAGCCTAGGGACAGGCACTGAAGCTTTCTTT. Translating it yields CASSLGTGTEAFF.

The V call is TRBV25-1, the J call TRBJ2-1; D uncertain. Germline values: CDR1 MGHDK, CDR2 SYGVNS. The CDR3 is made up of 14 amino acids. V lost 1 base, J lost 10 bases, and 14 bases lay in between. The CDR3 is CASSEFLEVREQFF. CDR3 nucleotide sequence: TGTGCCAGCAGTGAATTCTTAGAGGTTAGGGAGCAGTTCTTC. Complete variable domain (other parts from reference TRBV25-1 and TRBJ2-1): EADIYQTPRYLVIGTGKKITLECSQTMGHDKMYWYQQDPGMELHLIHYSYGVNSTEKGDLSSESTVSRIRTEHFPLTLESARPSHTSQYLCASSEFLEVREQFFGPGTRLTVL.

This clone was detected only a few times. The chain carries TRBV4-1 and TRBJ1-1; no reliable D call. The CDR3 is 12 amino acids. Germline values: CDR1 MGHRA, CDR2 YSYEKL. The ends were cut back, 4 bases at V and 5 bases at J, with 8 bases in the middle. This chain's CDR3 is CASSLVGTEAFF. CDR3 in DNA: TGCGCCAGCAGCCTCGTAGGGACTGAAGCTTTCTTT.